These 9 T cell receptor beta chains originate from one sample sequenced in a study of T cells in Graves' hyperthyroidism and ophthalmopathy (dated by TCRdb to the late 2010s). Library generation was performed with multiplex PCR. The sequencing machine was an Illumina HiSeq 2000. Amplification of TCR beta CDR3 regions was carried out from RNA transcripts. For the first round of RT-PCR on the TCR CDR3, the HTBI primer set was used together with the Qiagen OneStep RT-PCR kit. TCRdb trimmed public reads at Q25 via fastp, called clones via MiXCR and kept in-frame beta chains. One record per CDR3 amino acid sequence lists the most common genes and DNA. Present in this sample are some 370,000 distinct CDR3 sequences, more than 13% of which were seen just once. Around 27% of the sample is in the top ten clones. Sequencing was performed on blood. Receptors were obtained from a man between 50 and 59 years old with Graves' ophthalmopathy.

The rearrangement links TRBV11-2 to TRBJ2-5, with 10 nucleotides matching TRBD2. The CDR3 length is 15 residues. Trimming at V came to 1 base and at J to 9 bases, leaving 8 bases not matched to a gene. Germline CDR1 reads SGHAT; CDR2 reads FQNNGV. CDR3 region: CASSLGLAGVEAQYF. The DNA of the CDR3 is TGTGCCAGCAGCTTAGGGCTAGCGGGAGTGGAGGCCCAGTACTTC.

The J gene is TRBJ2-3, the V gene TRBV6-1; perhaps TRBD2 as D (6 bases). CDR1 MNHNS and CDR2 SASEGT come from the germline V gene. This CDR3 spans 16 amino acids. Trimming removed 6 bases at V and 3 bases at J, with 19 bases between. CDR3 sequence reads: CASRNTWGRRTDTQYF. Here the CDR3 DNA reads TGTGCCAGCAGAAACACCTGGGGGAGGCGAACAGATACGCAGTATTTT.

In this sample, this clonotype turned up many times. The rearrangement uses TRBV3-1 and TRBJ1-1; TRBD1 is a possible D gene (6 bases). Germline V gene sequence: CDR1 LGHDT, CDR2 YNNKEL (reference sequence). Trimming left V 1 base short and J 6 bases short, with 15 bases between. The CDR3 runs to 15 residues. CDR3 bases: TGTGCCAGCAGCCAAGGGAACAACAGGGCTGCTGAAGCTTTCTTT. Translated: CASSQGNNRAAEAFF.

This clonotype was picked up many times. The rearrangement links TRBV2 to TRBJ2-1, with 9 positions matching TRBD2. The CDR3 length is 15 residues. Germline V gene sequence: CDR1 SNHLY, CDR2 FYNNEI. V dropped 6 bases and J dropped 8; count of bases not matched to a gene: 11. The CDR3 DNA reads TGTGCCAGCAGATACGGGGATAGCGGGAGCTATGAGCAGTTCTTC. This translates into CASRYGDSGSYEQFF. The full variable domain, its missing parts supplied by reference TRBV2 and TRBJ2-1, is EPEVTQTPSHQVTQMGQEVILRCVPISNHLYFYWYRQILGQKVEFLVSFYNNEISEKSEIFDDQFSVERPDGSNFTLKIRSTKLEDSAMYFCASRYGDSGSYEQFFGPGTRLTVL.

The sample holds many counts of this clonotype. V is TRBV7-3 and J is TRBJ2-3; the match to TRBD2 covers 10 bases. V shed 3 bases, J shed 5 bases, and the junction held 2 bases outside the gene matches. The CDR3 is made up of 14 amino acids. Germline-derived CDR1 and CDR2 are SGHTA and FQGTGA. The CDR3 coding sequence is TGTGCCAGCAGCTTGCTAGCGGGAGTAGATACGCAGTATTTT. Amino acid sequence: CASSLLAGVDTQYF.

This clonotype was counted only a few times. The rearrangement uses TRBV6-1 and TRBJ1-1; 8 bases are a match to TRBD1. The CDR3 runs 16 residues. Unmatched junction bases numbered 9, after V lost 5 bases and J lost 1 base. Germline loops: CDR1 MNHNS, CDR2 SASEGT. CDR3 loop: CASSSGQVFRNTEAFF. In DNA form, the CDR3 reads TGTGCCAGCAGTTCGGGACAGGTTTTCAGGAACACTGAAGCTTTCTTT.

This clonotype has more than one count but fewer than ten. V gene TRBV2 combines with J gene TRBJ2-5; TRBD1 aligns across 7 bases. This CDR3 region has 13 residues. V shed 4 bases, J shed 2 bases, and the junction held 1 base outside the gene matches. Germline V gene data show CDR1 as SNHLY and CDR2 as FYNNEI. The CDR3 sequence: CASSGQGQETQYF. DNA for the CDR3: TGTGCCAGCAGTGGACAGGGTCAAGAGACCCAGTACTTC.

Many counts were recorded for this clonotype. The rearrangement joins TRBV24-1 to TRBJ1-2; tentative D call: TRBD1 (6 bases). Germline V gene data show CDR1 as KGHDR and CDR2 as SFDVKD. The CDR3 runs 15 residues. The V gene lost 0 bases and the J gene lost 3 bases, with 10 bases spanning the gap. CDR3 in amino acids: CATSDLHGGDYGYTF. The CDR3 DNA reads TGTGCCACCAGTGATTTGCACGGGGGCGACTATGGCTACACCTTC.

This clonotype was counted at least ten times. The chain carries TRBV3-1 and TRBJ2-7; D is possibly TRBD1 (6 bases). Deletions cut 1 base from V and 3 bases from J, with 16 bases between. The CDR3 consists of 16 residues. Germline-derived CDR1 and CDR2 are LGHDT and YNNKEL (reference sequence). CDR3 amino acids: CASSQVGQGKHYEQYF. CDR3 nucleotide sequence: TGTGCCAGCAGCCAAGTAGGGCAGGGGAAGCACTACGAGCAGTACTTC.